Sequencing of this T cell receptor (beta chain) was carried out in a study of early stage breast cancer tumors (dated by TCRdb to between 2016 and 2019). A note on the overall study: Of the roughly 15 invasive breast tumors, roughly 12 were found to be estrogen receptor-positive, progesterone receptor-positive and HER2-negative. Of the roughly 12 ER+/PR+/HER2- tumors, eight were classified as invasive ductal carcinomas and four as invasive lobular carcinomas. A read coverage of roughly 10-fold per sample was achieved on average. Across all samples, 2 million to 3 million templates representing about 1 million unique clonotypes were detected. Study-wide findings and limitations: Chain pairing and functional markers such as CD4, CD8 and FOXP3 were missed by bulk genomic DNA sequencing of unsorted cells. Enriched TCRB sequences shared across patients were found to be mostly commonly generated sequences that were unlikely to play an important role in the tumor microenvironment. Analysis by tumor subtype was prevented by the small cohort size. Tumors showed approximately 2.4-fold higher T cell density and higher clonality than adjacent normal breast tissue. Repertoires from blood resembled normal breast more closely than tumor, and using blood as a reference for each tissue separated tumor from normal in about 90% of the 16 patients.

About 19-55 mg of tumor tissue was diced and typically yielded more than 2.5 ug of DNA. The study profiled bulk TCR beta-chain repertoires in matched peripheral blood, tumor and adjacent normal breast tissue taken from about 15 patients with early-stage breast cancer. After resection, visually identified tumor tissue was excised and placed in prechilled RNAlater. Tumor tissue (about 19-50 mg) was diced and homogenized in RLTplus buffer with beta-mercaptoethanol and antifoaming agent using a TissueLyser II. Genomic DNA was extracted with the Qiagen AllPrep DNA/RNA Mini kit. Every sample was amplified as two independent genomic DNA replicates, using around 0.46 ug for blood and about 1.6 ug for tumor or normal breast. Following the manufacturer's instructions, the ImmunoSeq Intro kit was used to carry out TCRB sequencing on genomic DNA. Multiplex PCR was run for around 30 cycles using proprietary primers and spike-in control sequences for absolute quantification. Single-end 150-bp reads were used to sequence an 87-bp fragment spanning the CDR3 plus the flanking V and J genes. Each lane of an Illumina MiSeq running version 3.0 chemistry carried seven multiplexed samples, with two replicates apiece. Processing in the source paper ran as follows. Raw data were processed with the vendor's proprietary pipeline, and both replicates were merged into a single result per sample. Clonotypes were defined as productive rearrangements sharing the V-gene family, CDR3 amino acid sequence and J-gene segment. Clonality was computed as 1 minus the normalized Shannon entropy (Pielou evenness) of TCRB abundances. To estimate T cell density, the total number of templates was divided by the input cell count, which was inferred from how much DNA went in. Recon was used with default parameters to estimate total repertoire diversity and clonality. A clonotype was considered tumor-enriched if its abundance in tumor exceeded 0.1% and was at least 32-fold higher than its abundance in normal breast. Drawn from immuneACCESS, this table holds only the in-frame rearrangements with V and J called that TCRdb kept. Clones are partly lost; checked studies trace under half to an unresolved V gene and leave the rest unexplained. V and J calls and clone size are as listed in that table; D and trimming were resolved from the DNA. The sample profile shows 9,000 or so clones; around 71% of them were found once. Jointly, the top ten make up roughly 7% of the sample.

As for this clone: No cognate antigen has been identified for it. One base away there is no much larger clone; base qualities are not given.

This TCR was recovered from a person aged 45 to 59 with breast cancer. The specimen was breast tumor tissue.

The encoded CDR3 is CASSATGGIETQYF. The nucleotides read TGTGCCAGCAGTGCGACAGGGGGGATAGAGACCCAGTACTTC. The sequence links TRBV27 to TRBJ2-5; 9 central bases correspond to TRBD1. V and J are trimmed by 5 bases and 4 bases, and the gene matches miss 5 bases of the junction. Taken from the germline V gene (reference sequence), the CDR1 and CDR2 loops are MNHEY and SMNVEV. From cysteine to phenylalanine, the CDR3 is 14 amino acids long. Solely the CDR3 DNA is kept, with 42 bases framed from the first base.